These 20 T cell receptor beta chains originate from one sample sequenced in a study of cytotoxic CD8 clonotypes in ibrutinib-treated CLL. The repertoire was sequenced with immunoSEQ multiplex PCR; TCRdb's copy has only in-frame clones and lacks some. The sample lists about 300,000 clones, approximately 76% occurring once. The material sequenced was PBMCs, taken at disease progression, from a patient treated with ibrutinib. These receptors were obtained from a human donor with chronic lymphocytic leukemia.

CDR3 nucleotide sequence: TGCGCCAGCAGCCCGGGGACAGGGCACACCATATATTTT. It translates to CASSPGTGHTIYF. This sequence joins TRBV4-1 and TRBJ1-3, with 9 bases fitting TRBD1. The length of the CDR3 is 13 residues. V was pared by 4 bases and J by 8 bases, with 3 bases of the junction left unmatched. Germline-derived CDR1 and CDR2 are MGHRA and YSYEKL.

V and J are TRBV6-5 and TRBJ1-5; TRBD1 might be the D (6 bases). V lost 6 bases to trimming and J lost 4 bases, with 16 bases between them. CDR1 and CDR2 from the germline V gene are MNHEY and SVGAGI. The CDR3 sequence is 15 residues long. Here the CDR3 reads CASSQTGGLNQPQHF. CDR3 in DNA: TGTGCCAGCAGCCAGACAGGCGGCTTAAATCAGCCCCAGCATTTT.

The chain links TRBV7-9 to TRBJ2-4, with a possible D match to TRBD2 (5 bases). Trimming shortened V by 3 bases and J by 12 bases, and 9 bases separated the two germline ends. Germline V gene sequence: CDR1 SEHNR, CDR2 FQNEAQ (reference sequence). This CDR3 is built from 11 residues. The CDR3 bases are TGTGCCAGCAGCTTCGAGGACTCTCAGTACTTC. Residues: CASSFEDSQYF.

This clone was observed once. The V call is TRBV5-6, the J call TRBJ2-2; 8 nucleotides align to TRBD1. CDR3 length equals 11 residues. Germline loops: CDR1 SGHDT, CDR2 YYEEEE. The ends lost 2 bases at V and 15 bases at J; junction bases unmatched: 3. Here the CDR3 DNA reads TGTGCCAGCAGCTTCGCACAGGGGGTGTTTTTT. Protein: CASSFAQGVFF.

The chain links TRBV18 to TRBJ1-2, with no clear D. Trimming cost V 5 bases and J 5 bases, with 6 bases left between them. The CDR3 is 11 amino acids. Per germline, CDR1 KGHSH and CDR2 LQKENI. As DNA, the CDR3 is TGTGCCAGCTCAATCGGGTATGGCTACACCTTC. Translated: CASSIGYGYTF. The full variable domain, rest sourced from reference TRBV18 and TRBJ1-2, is NAGVMQNPRHLVRRRGQEARLRCSPMKGHSHVYWYRQLPEEGLKFMVYLQKENIIDESGMPKERFSAEFPKEGPSILRIQQVVRGDSAAYFCASSIGYGYTFGSGTRLTVV.

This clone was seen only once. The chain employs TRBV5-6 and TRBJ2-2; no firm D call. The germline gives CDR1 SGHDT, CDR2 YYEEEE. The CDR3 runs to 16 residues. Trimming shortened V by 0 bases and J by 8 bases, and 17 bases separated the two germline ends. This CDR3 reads CASSLAQSLLVGELFF. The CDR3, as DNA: TGTGCCAGCAGCTTGGCCCAGAGCCTTTTAGTTGGGGAGCTGTTTTTT.

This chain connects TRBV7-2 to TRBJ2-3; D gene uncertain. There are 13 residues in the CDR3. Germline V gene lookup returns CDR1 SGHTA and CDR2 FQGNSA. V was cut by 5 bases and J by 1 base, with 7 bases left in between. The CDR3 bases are TGTGCCAGCAGCCCTTCCGGCACAGATACGCAGTATTTT. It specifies CASSPSGTDTQYF. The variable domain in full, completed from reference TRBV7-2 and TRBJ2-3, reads GAGVSQSPSNKVTEKGKDVELRCDPISGHTALYWYRQSLGQGLEFLIYFQGNSAPDKSGLPSDRFSAERTGGSVSTLTIQRTQQEDSAVYLCASSPSGTDTQYFGPGTRLTVL.

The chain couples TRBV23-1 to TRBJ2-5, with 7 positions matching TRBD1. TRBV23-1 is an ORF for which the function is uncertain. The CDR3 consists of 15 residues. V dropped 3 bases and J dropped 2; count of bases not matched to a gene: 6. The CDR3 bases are TGCGCCAGCAGTCATCCCGGGACAGCACAAGAGACCCAGTACTTC. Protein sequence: CASSHPGTAQETQYF.

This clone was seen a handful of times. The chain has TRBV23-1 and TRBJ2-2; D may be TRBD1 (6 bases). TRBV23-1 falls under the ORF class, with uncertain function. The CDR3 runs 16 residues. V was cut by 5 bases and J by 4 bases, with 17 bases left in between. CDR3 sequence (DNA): TGCGCCAGCAGTGAAACAGGGATCGGTATCACCGGGGAGCTGTTTTTT. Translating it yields CASSETGIGITGELFF.

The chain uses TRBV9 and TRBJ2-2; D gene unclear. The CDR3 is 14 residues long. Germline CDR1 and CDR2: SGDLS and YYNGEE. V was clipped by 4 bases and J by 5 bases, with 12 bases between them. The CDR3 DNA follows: TGTGCCAGCAGCCCCAGAAGCCTGACCGGGGAGCTGTTTTTT. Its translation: CASSPRSLTGELFF. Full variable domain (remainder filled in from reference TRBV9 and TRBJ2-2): DSGVTQTPKHLITATGQRVTLRCSPRSGDLSVYWYQQSLDQGLQFLIQYYNGEERAKGNILERFSAQQFPDLHSELNLSSLELGDSALYFCASSPRSLTGELFFGEGSRLTVL.

CDR3 sequence: CASRGSTEQYF. The CDR3 DNA is TGTGCCAGCAGAGGGAGCACCGAGCAGTACTTC. V gene TRBV28 combines with J gene TRBJ2-7; D is perhaps TRBD2 (5 bases). Germline V gene lookup returns CDR1 MDHEN and CDR2 SYDVKM. V lost 6 bases, J lost 6 bases, and 9 bases lay in between. The CDR3 is 11 amino acids.

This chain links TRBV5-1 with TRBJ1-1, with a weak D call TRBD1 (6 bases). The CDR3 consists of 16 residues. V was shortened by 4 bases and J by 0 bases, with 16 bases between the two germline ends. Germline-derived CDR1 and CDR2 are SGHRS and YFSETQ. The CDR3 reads CASSLAQGWLNTEAFF. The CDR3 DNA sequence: TGCGCCAGCAGCCTCGCACAGGGATGGTTGAACACTGAAGCTTTCTTT.

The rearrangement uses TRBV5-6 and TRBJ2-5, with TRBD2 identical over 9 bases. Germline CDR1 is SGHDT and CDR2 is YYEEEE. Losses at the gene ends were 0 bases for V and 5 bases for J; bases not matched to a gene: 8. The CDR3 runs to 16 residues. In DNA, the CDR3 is TGTGCCAGCAGCTTGGGATTTAGCGGGAGTCTTGAGACCCAGTACTTC. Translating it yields CASSLGFSGSLETQYF.

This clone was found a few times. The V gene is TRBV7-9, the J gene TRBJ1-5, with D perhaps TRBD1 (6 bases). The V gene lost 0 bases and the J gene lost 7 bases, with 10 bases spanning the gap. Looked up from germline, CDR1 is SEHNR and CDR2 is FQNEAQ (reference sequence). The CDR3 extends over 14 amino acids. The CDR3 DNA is TGTGCCAGCAGCTTAGCGGGGGCTAGACAGCCCCAGCATTTT. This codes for CASSLAGARQPQHF.

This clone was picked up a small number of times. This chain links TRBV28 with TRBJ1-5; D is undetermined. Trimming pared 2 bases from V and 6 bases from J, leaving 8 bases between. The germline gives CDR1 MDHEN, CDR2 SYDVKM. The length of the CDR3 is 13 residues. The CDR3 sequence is CASSLVARQPQHF. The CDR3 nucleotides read TGTGCCAGCAGTTTAGTCGCGCGTCAGCCCCAGCATTTT.

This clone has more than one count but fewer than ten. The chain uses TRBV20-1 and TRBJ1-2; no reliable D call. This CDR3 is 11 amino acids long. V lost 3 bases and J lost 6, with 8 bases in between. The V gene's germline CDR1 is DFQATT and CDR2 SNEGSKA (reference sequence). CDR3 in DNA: TGCAGTGCTAGGTCCGGGGATGGCTACACCTTC. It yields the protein CSARSGDGYTF.

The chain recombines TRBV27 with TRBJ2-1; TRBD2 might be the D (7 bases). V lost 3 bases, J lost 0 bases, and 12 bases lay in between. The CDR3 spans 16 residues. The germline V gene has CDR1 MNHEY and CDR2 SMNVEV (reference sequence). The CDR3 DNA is TGTGCCAGCAGTTTTCGCGGGGGCCTCTCCTACAATGAGCAGTTCTTC. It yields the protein CASSFRGGLSYNEQFF.

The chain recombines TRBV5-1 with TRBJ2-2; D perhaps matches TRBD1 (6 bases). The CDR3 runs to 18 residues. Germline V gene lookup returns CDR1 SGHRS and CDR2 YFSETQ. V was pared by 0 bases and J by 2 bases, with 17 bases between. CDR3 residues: CASSLVKAGTFNTGELFF. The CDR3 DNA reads TGCGCCAGCAGCTTGGTTAAGGCCGGGACATTCAACACCGGGGAGCTGTTTTTT. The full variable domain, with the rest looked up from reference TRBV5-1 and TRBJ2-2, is KAGVTQTPRYLIKTRGQQVTLSCSPISGHRSVSWYQQTPGQGLQFLFEYFSETQRNKGNFPGRFSGRQFSNSRSEMNVSTLELGDSALYLCASSLVKAGTFNTGELFFGEGSRLTVL.

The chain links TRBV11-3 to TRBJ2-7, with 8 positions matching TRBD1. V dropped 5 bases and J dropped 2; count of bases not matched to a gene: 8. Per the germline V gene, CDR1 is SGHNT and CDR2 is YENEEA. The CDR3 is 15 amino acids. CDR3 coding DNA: TGTGCCAGCAGCCTAGGCGGGACAGGTCCCTACGAGCAGTACTTC. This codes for CASSLGGTGPYEQYF.

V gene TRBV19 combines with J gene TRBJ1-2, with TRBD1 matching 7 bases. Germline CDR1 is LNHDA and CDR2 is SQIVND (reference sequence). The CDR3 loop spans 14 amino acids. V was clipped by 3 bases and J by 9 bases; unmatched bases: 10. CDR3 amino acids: CASSISGQAGSYTF. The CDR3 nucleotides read TGTGCCAGTAGTATCAGTGGACAGGCCGGGAGCTACACCTTC.